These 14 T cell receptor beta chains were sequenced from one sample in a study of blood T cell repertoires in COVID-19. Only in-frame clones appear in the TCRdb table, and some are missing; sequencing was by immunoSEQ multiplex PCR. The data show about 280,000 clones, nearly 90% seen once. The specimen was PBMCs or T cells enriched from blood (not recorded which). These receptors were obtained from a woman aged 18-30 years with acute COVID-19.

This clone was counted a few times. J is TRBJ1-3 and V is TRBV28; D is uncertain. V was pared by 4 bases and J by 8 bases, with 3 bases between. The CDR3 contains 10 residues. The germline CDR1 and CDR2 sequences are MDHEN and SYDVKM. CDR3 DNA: TGTGCCAGCAGTTCTGACACCATATATTTT. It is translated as CASSSDTIYF.

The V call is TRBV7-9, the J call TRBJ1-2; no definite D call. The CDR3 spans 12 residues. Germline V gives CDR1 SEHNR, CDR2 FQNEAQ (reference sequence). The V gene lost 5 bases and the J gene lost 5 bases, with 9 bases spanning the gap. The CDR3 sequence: CASSADTYGYTF. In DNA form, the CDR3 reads TGTGCCAGCAGCGCTGACACATATGGCTACACCTTC. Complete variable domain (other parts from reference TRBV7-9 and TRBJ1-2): DTGVSQNPRHKITKRGQNVTFRCDPISEHNRLYWYRQTLGQGPEFLTYFQNEAQLEKSRLLSDRFSAERPKGSFSTLEIQRTEQGDSAMYLCASSADTYGYTFGSGTRLTVV.

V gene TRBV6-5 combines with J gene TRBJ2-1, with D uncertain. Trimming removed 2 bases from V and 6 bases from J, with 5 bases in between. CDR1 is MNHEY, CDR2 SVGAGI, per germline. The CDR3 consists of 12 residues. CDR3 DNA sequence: TGTGCCAGCAGTTACGTGGCCAATGAGCAGTTCTTC. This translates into CASSYVANEQFF.

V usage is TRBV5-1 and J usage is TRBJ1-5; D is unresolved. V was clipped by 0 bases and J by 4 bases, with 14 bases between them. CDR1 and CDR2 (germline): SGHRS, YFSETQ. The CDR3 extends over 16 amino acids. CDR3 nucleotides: TGCGCCAGCAGCTTGGGAGGGTCCTACAGTAATCAGCCCCAGCATTTT. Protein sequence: CASSLGGSYSNQPQHF.

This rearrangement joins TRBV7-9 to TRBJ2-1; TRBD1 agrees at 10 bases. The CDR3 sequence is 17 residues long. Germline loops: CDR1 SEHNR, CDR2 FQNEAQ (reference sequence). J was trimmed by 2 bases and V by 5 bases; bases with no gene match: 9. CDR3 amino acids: CASSPIADRGPYNEQFF. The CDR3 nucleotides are TGTGCCAGCAGCCCAATAGCTGACAGGGGGCCCTACAATGAGCAGTTCTTC.

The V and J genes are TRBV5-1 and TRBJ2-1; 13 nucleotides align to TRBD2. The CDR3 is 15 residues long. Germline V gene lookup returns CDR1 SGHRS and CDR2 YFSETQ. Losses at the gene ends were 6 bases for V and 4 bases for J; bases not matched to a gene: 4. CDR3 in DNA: TGCGCCAGCACACGGACTAGCGGGAGTTACAATGAGCAGTTCTTC. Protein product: CASTRTSGSYNEQFF.

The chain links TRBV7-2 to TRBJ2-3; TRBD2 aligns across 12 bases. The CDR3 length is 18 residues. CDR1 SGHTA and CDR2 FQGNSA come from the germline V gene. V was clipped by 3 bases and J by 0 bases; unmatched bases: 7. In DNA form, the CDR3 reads TGTGCCAGCAGCTTGGGACTAGCGGGCCGTACTAGCACAGATACGCAGTATTTT. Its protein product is CASSLGLAGRTSTDTQYF.

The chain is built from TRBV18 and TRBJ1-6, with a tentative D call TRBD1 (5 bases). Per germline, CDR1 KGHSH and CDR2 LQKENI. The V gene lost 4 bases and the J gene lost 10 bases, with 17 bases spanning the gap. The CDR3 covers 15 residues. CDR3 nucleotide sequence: TGTGCCAGCTCACGGGACCCCCCGGGAGGCTCACCCCTCCACTTT. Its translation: CASSRDPPGGSPLHF.

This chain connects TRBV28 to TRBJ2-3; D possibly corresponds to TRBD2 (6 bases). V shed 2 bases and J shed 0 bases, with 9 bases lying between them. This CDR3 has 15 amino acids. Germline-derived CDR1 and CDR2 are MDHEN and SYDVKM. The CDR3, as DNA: TGTGCCAGCAGTTTAGAGCGGGTTAGCACAGATACGCAGTATTTT. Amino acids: CASSLERVSTDTQYF. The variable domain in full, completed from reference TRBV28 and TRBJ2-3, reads DVKVTQSSRYLVKRTGEKVFLECVQDMDHENMFWYRQDPGLGLRLIYFSYDVKMKEKGDIPEGYSVSREKKERFSLILESASTNQTSMYLCASSLERVSTDTQYFGPGTRLTVL.

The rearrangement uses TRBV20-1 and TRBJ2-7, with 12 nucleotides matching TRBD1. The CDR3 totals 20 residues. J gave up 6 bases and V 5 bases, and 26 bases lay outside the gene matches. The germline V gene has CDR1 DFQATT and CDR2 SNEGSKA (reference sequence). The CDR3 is CSAGAYGGTGGGTSLVEQYF. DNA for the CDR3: TGCAGTGCTGGTGCTTATGGGGGGACAGGGGGCGGTACGTCTCTGGTCGAGCAGTACTTC.

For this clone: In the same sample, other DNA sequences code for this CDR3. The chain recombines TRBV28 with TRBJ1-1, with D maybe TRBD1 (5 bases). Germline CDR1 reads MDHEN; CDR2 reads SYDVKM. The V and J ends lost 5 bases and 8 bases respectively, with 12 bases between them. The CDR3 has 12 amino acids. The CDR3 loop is CASSLLQGEAFF. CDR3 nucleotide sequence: TGTGCCAGCAGTCTACTTCAGGGAGAAGCTTTCTTT.

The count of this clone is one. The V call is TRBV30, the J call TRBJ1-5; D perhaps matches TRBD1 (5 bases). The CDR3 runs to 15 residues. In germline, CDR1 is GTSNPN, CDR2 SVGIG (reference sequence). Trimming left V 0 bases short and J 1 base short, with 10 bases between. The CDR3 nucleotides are TGTGCCTGGAGTGTGGCAGGGATGAGCAATCAGCCCCAGCATTTT. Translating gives CAWSVAGMSNQPQHF.

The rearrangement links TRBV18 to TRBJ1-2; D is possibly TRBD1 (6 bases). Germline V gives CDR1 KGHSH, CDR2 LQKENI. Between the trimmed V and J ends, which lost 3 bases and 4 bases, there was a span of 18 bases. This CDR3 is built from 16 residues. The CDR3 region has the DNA TGTGCCAGCTCACCCGGTATGGGGACAACTTTCTATGGCTACACCTTC. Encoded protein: CASSPGMGTTFYGYTF.

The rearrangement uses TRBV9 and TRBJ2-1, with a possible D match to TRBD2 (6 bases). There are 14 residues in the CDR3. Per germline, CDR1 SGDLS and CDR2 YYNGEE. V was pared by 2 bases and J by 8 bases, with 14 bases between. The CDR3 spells CASSVPPSADEQFF. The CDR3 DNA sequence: TGTGCCAGCAGCGTCCCCCCTAGCGCCGATGAGCAGTTCTTC.